This T cell receptor (beta chain) was documented in a study of control samples from healthy donors and cancer patients. V lost 5 bases to trimming and J lost 3 bases; unmatched junction nucleotides: 14. The CDR3 length is 20 residues. CDR1 is MRHNA, CDR2 SNTAGT, per germline. Here immunoSEQ multiplex PCR was the method, and the copy in TCRdb shows in-frame clones only, minus some. The repertoire includes 150,000 to 200,000 clones, roughly 89% of them detected once, and around 12% sits in the top ten. V and J are TRBV6-4 and TRBJ2-1; 15 bases fit TRBD2. This clonotype was obtained from a man aged 25 to 45 in good health. Sequenced sample: blood. The DNA of the CDR3 is TGTGCCAGCAGTTTTTTCCCCACCGGACTAGCGGGAGGGATCTACAATGAGCAGTTCTTC. It codes for CASSFFPTGLAGGIYNEQFF.